The sequence of this T cell receptor beta chain was determined in a study of technical replicates of blood from several donors. V lost 1 base to trimming and J lost 3 bases, with 12 bases between them. The CDR3 length is 16 residues. Germline-derived CDR1 and CDR2 are SGHNT and YENEEA. Sequencing used immunoSEQ multiplex PCR; TCRdb keeps in-frame clones, though not all of them. The repertoire holds around 70,000 clones, with approximately 97% as singletons. Sequencing input: T cells isolated from PBMCs. The sequence was collected from a human donor in good health. The chain recombines TRBV11-3 with TRBJ2-2; no reliable D call. The CDR3 region is CASSLGLRAYTGELFF. As DNA, the CDR3 is TGTGCCAGCAGCTTAGGTTTGAGAGCCTACACCGGGGAGCTGTTTTTT.